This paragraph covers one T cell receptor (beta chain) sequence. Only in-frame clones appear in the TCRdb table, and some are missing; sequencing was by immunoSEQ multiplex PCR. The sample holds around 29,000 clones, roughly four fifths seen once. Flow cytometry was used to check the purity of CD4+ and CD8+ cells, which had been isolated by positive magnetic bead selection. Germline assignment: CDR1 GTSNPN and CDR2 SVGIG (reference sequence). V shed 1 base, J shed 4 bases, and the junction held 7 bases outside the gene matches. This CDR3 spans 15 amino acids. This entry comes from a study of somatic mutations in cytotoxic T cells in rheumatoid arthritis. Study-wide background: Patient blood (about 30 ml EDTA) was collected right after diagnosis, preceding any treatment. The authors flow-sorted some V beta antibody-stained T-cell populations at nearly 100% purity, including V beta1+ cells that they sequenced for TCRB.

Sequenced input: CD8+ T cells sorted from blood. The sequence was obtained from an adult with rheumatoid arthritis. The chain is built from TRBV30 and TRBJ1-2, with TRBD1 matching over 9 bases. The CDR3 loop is CAWSDNRDRVYGYTF. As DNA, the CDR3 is TGTGCCTGGAGTGACAACCGGGACAGGGTCTATGGCTACACCTTC.